This entry describes one TCR beta chain. No antigen is known for it. No much larger clonotype is one base removed from it; base qualities were not supplied. These data are taken from a study of blood T cell repertoires in COVID-19 (dated by TCRdb to between 2020 and 2021). Context from the whole study: Samples covering the acute and convalescent phases of COVID-19 were provided by collaborators in the United States, Italy and Spain. The prospective study material was composed of cDNA or gDNA derived from T cells, B-cell-depleted T cells, or PBMCs. The dataset comprised deeply sampled blood TCRbeta repertoires from subjects exposed to, actively infected with, or recovered from COVID-19. The repertoires were released in a freely available public database meant as a resource for research on the immune response to SARS-CoV-2. Samples were obtained from the ongoing ImmuneRACE study (first 160 participants) and from 1,000 to 1,500 subjects provided by 6 global collaborators. Nearly every sample came with metadata listing a de-identified subject ID, COVID-19 status, age in years and sex. Where HLA class I and class II types were available, the types were taken from metadata supplied by the sample provider, not from assay-based typing. The research as a whole found: The amount of clinical and demographic metadata varied by source and participant and was provided uncurated.

Trimming takes 2 bases off V and 4 bases off J; junction bases not matched to a gene: 6. Via the germline V gene, CDR1 is MNHEY and CDR2 SVGEGT. Including cysteine and phenylalanine, the CDR3 has 16 amino acids. Of all the DNA, just the CDR3 is kept, 48 bases in frame from base 1. The collaborating institutions used their own protocols to collect whole blood in K2EDTA tubes. Collaborator samples were shipped for TCRbeta analysis as frozen whole blood, isolated PBMCs, or DNA extracted from either sample type. TCRbeta CDR3 regions were amplified from genomic DNA using the immunoSEQ Assay, a bias-controlled multiplex PCR. The published analysis was carried out like this. Within the assay, amplification of reference gene primers was used to estimate how many nucleated cells each sample contained. To quantify the absolute abundance of each unique TCRbeta CDR3 rearrangement, sequence reads were collapsed and filtered. For each sample, productive Simpson clonality was calculated as the square root of Simpson's diversity index over productive rearrangements. TCRdb carries this immuneACCESS record with in-frame sequences only. Its versions omit some clonotypes, under half of them owing to an unresolved V gene in the studies checked, with the rest unexplained. V, J and clone size were drawn from that table, and D and trimming were deduced from the DNA. This sample holds hundreds of thousands of clones; 85% to 90% were observed only once. Under 0.3% of the sample belongs to the ten largest clones.

The chain uses TRBV6-2 or TRBV6-3 and TRBJ2-2; TRBD2 agrees with 8 junctional bases. The sequenced sample was peripheral blood. This clonotype originated in a woman younger than 35 with acute or convalescent COVID-19. This receptor has the CDR3 CASSYGGGQATGELFF. The nucleotides read TGTGCCAGCAGTTACGGCGGGGGGCAGGCCACCGGGGAGCTGTTTTTT.